A selection of T cell receptor beta chains follows, all from one sample in a study of OX40 agonist ivuxolimab in advanced cancers. The protocol was immunoSEQ multiplex PCR, while the TCRdb copy is restricted to in-frame clones and leaves out a portion. The sample lists 20,000 to 30,000 clones; roughly 91% were seen once. The sample here was CD4+ or CD8+ T cells sorted from blood, taken in a trial of the OX40 agonist ivuxolimab. The receptors here all came from an adult with an advanced solid tumor such as melanoma, head and neck, liver or kidney cancer. CDR3s include the opening cysteine and the closing phenylalanine or tryptophan. D genes are given only for firm matches. Clone size appears in some rows only: once, few, many, or a class for an expanded clone.

j_gene: TRBJ1-6; abundance: -; v_gene: TRBV30; d_gene: -; CDR3aa: CAWLPLTRGKKGNLSPLHF; CDR3nt: TGTGCCTGGCTCCCTCTCACCCGGGGGAAAAAGGGCAATTTGTCACCCCTCCACTTT
j_gene: TRBJ2-6; abundance: -; v_gene: TRBV14; d_gene: TRBD1; CDR3aa: CASSSGQGAGGANVLTF; CDR3nt: TGTGCCAGCAGCAGCGGACAGGGGGCGGGAGGGGCCAACGTCCTGACTTTC
j_gene: TRBJ1-5; abundance: -; v_gene: TRBV6-1; d_gene: -; CDR3aa: CASSPSPGPRAPQHF; CDR3nt: TGTGCCAGCAGTCCGTCCCCGGGTCCGCGGGCGCCCCAGCATTTT
j_gene: TRBJ2-2; abundance: -; v_gene: TRBV6-5; d_gene: -; CDR3aa: CASRPRDKGYGELFF; CDR3nt: TGTGCCAGCAGACCTCGGGACAAGGGTTACGGGGAGCTGTTTTTT
j_gene: TRBJ2-7; abundance: -; v_gene: TRBV5-5; d_gene: TRBD1; CDR3aa: CASSPRGGQGSYEQYF; CDR3nt: TGTGCCAGCAGCCCGCGTGGGGGACAGGGATCCTACGAGCAGTACTTC
j_gene: TRBJ2-1; abundance: -; v_gene: TRBV27; d_gene: TRBD1; CDR3aa: CASSKDRRNEQFF; CDR3nt: TGTGCCAGCAGTAAGGACAGGCGGAATGAGCAGTTCTTC
j_gene: TRBJ1-2; abundance: -; v_gene: TRBV29-1; d_gene: -; CDR3aa: CSVGGGVYGYTF; CDR3nt: TGCAGCGTGGGGGGAGGGGTCTATGGCTACACCTTC
j_gene: TRBJ2-7; abundance: -; v_gene: TRBV27; d_gene: -; CDR3aa: CASSHHRVMSYEQYF; CDR3nt: TGTGCCAGCAGCCACCACAGGGTTATGTCTTACGAGCAGTACTTC
j_gene: TRBJ2-5; abundance: once; v_gene: TRBV5-4; d_gene: -; CDR3aa: CASSADPTRETQYF; CDR3nt: TGTGCCAGCAGCGCGGACCCGACCCGAGAGACCCAGTACTTC
j_gene: TRBJ2-7; abundance: -; v_gene: TRBV30; d_gene: -; CDR3aa: CAWSGDSPYEQYF; CDR3nt: TGTGCCTGGAGTGGGGACTCCCCCTACGAGCAGTACTTC
j_gene: TRBJ2-5; abundance: -; v_gene: TRBV9; d_gene: TRBD1; CDR3aa: CASSVGGTGGWETQYF; CDR3nt: TGTGCCAGCAGCGTAGGTGGGACAGGGGGCTGGGAGACCCAGTACTTC
j_gene: TRBJ2-1; abundance: once; v_gene: TRBV4-1; d_gene: TRBD2; CDR3aa: CASSRAGTSVNEQFF; CDR3nt: TGCGCCAGCAGCCGAGCCGGGACTAGCGTCAATGAGCAGTTCTTC
j_gene: TRBJ2-1; abundance: -; v_gene: TRBV7-3; d_gene: -; CDR3aa: CASSSQAGYHNEQFF; CDR3nt: TGTGCCAGCAGCTCCCAGGCGGGGTACCACAATGAGCAGTTCTTC
j_gene: TRBJ1-4; abundance: -; v_gene: TRBV5-4; d_gene: -; CDR3aa: CASSLAAGLNEKLFF; CDR3nt: TGTGCCAGCAGCTTGGCGGCAGGATTAAATGAAAAACTGTTTTTT
j_gene: TRBJ2-1; abundance: -; v_gene: TRBV19; d_gene: -; CDR3aa: CASSTRTFHEQFF; CDR3nt: TGTGCCAGTAGTACTCGGACCTTCCATGAGCAGTTCTTC
j_gene: TRBJ2-1; abundance: -; v_gene: TRBV27; d_gene: -; CDR3aa: CASSMSFLNEQFF; CDR3nt: TGTGCCAGCAGTATGTCATTCCTCAATGAGCAGTTCTTC
j_gene: TRBJ1-1; abundance: -; v_gene: TRBV11-2; d_gene: -; CDR3aa: CASSLAAGLGTEAFF; CDR3nt: TGTGCCAGCAGCTTAGCGGCAGGGTTGGGCACTGAAGCTTTCTTT
j_gene: TRBJ2-5; abundance: -; v_gene: TRBV27; d_gene: -; CDR3aa: CASSTQGAGETQYF; CDR3nt: TGTGCCAGCAGTACTCAAGGGGCCGGGGAGACCCAGTACTTC
j_gene: TRBJ1-1; abundance: -; v_gene: TRBV19; d_gene: -; CDR3aa: CASRDVTEGEAFF; CDR3nt: TGTGCCAGTAGGGACGTTACAGAGGGTGAAGCTTTCTTT
j_gene: TRBJ2-2; abundance: -; v_gene: TRBV27; d_gene: -; CDR3aa: CASSLVRGVTGELFF; CDR3nt: TGTGCCAGCAGTTTAGTTAGGGGAGTAACCGGGGAGCTGTTTTTT
j_gene: TRBJ1-1; abundance: -; v_gene: TRBV27; d_gene: -; CDR3aa: CASSLSLPGNTEAFF; CDR3nt: TGTGCCAGCAGTTTATCCCTGCCAGGGAACACTGAAGCTTTCTTT
j_gene: TRBJ2-7; abundance: -; v_gene: TRBV19; d_gene: TRBD1; CDR3aa: CASSTGTGAWEQYF; CDR3nt: TGTGCCAGTAGTACCGGGACAGGGGCTTGGGAGCAGTACTTC
j_gene: TRBJ1-1; abundance: few; v_gene: TRBV7-3; d_gene: TRBD1; CDR3aa: CASSLRPGQESEAFF; CDR3nt: TGTGCCAGCAGCCTTCGACCGGGACAGGAATCTGAAGCTTTCTTT
j_gene: TRBJ2-3; abundance: -; v_gene: TRBV4-2; d_gene: TRBD2; CDR3aa: CASSQTPRGARSDTQYF; CDR3nt: TGTGCCAGCAGCCAAACTCCGCGGGGGGCCCGGTCGGATACGCAGTATTTT
j_gene: TRBJ2-2; abundance: -; v_gene: TRBV5-5; d_gene: -; CDR3aa: CASSSMFEGSGELFF; CDR3nt: TGTGCCAGCAGCTCCATGTTCGAGGGTTCCGGGGAGCTGTTTTTT
j_gene: TRBJ1-2; abundance: once; v_gene: TRBV9; d_gene: -; CDR3aa: CASSTGLGSNYGYTF; CDR3nt: TGTGCCAGCAGCACCGGGCTTGGTTCGAACTATGGCTACACCTTC
j_gene: TRBJ2-7; abundance: -; v_gene: TRBV27; d_gene: -; CDR3aa: CASSLSSIYEQYF; CDR3nt: TGTGCCAGCAGTTTATCGTCCATCTACGAGCAGTACTTC
j_gene: TRBJ1-4; abundance: few; v_gene: TRBV6-5; d_gene: -; CDR3aa: CASSYNQYEKLFF; CDR3nt: TGTGCCAGCAGTTACAATCAGTATGAAAAACTGTTTTTT
j_gene: TRBJ2-2; abundance: -; v_gene: TRBV5-1; d_gene: TRBD1; CDR3aa: CASSSRGTGSIPGELFF; CDR3nt: TGCGCCAGCAGCTCTCGTGGGACAGGGTCGATTCCCGGGGAGCTGTTTTTT
j_gene: TRBJ1-5; abundance: -; v_gene: TRBV10-3; d_gene: TRBD1; CDR3aa: CAISVQGDQPQHF; CDR3nt: TGTGCCATCAGTGTTCAGGGGGACCAGCCCCAGCATTTT
j_gene: TRBJ2-7; abundance: once; v_gene: TRBV11-3; d_gene: TRBD1; CDR3aa: CASSLVPTGVYEQYF; CDR3nt: TGTGCCAGCAGCTTAGTTCCTACAGGGGTCTACGAGCAGTACTTC
j_gene: TRBJ2-2; abundance: -; v_gene: TRBV6-5; d_gene: -; CDR3aa: CATKRTRPGELFF; CDR3nt: TGTGCCACCAAACGCACACGCCCCGGGGAGCTGTTTTTT
j_gene: TRBJ1-6; abundance: -; v_gene: TRBV9; d_gene: TRBD1; CDR3aa: CASSGSTGNSPLHF; CDR3nt: TGTGCCAGCAGCGGATCGACAGGGAATTCACCCCTCCACTTT
j_gene: TRBJ2-1; abundance: -; v_gene: TRBV11-2; d_gene: -; CDR3aa: CASSLGTWEYRVNEQFF; CDR3nt: TGTGCCAGCAGCTTAGGAACTTGGGAGTATAGAGTCAATGAGCAGTTCTTC
j_gene: TRBJ2-1; abundance: once; v_gene: TRBV5-6; d_gene: TRBD1; CDR3aa: CASSSGQGSYNEQFF; CDR3nt: TGTGCCAGCAGCTCCGGACAGGGGTCCTACAATGAGCAGTTCTTC